The 2 T cell receptor beta chains in this list originate from one sample, sequenced in a study of blood T cell repertoires in COVID-19 (dated by TCRdb to about 2020). Libraries were constructed by the immunoSEQ multiplex PCR assay. TCRdb holds this immuneACCESS table with in-frame rearrangements only. Some clones are missing; in checked studies, unresolved V genes explain under half, and the rest has no known cause. This sample is represented by some 400,000 clones; around 90% of them were singletons. The ten most abundant clones make up approximately 7% of the sample. Material: peripheral blood. Receptor source: a man aged 18 to 35 with active or convalescent COVID-19.

J is TRBJ2-1 and V is TRBV4-3; possibly TRBD2 for D (5 bases). CDR3 length: 15 amino acids. Per the germline V gene, CDR1 is LGHNA and CDR2 is YSLEER. The V and J ends lost 3 bases and 1 base respectively, with 10 bases between them. This chain's CDR3 is CASSQLLVSYNEQFF. The CDR3 DNA follows: TGCGCCAGCAGCCAGCTACTAGTATCCTACAATGAGCAGTTCTTC.

The chain is built from TRBV29-1 and TRBJ2-1; 11 nucleotides align to TRBD2. The V and J ends lost 6 bases and 0 bases, in that order; junction bases with no gene match: 10. This CDR3 is 17 amino acids long. The germline V gene has CDR1 SQVTM and CDR2 ANQGSEA. The CDR3: CSVWGTSGASSYNEQFF. CDR3 bases: TGCAGCGTCTGGGGGACTAGCGGAGCGAGCTCCTACAATGAGCAGTTCTTC.